The 27 T cell receptor beta chains below all came from one sample that was sequenced in a study of T-cell memory formation after mild COVID-19. TCRdb reanalysed the 5' RACE reads using MiXCR and keeps one entry per CDR3 protein. The profile shows some 280,000 distinct CDR3 sequences, 15% to 20% of them singletons. The sequenced sample consisted of PBMCs or a T cell subset sorted from them (not recorded which). These receptors came from a man between 18 and 29 years old who had mild COVID-19 (a few samples of this study predate the infection). Cell type and time point are not known.

The chain couples TRBV6-5 to TRBJ1-1; a possible D gene is TRBD1 (6 bases). Trimming took off 6 bases at V and 6 bases at J, with 20 bases between the two ends. This CDR3 contains 15 residues. CDR1 is MNHEY and CDR2 is SVGAGI in the germline V gene. CDR3 loop: CASSRRGGAGPEAFF. The CDR3 nucleotides are TGTGCCAGCAGCCGTAGAGGGGGGGCAGGGCCTGAAGCTTTCTTT.

This clonotype was found a few times. The chain is built from TRBV6-2 or TRBV6-3 and TRBJ2-3; D gene ambiguous. Germline V gene lookup returns CDR1 MNHEY and CDR2 SVGEGT. Trimming removed 0 bases at V and 0 bases at J, with 13 bases between. The CDR3 sequence is 17 residues long. The CDR3 region is CASSYSKRSQSTDTQYF. The CDR3 nucleotides are TGTGCCAGCAGTTACTCGAAGCGCTCGCAAAGCACAGATACGCAGTATTTT.

Only a few counts were recorded for this clonotype. The chain is built from TRBV20-1 and TRBJ1-1; tentatively, D is TRBD1 (5 bases). This CDR3 has 14 residues. V was clipped by 1 base and J by 4 bases, with 13 bases between them. The germline CDR1 and CDR2 sequences are DFQATT and SNEGSKA (reference sequence). In nucleotides, the CDR3 is TGCAGTGCTAGAGTTGGGGGAGGGACCACTGAAGCTTTCTTT. This encodes CSARVGGGTTEAFF.

V gene TRBV4-3 combines with J gene TRBJ2-7; 9 bases line up with TRBD2. The CDR3 consists of 18 residues. CDR1 is LGHNA and CDR2 is YSLEER in the germline V gene. J was trimmed by 4 bases and V by 3 bases; bases with no gene match: 16. CDR3 DNA sequence: TGCGCCAGCAGCCAGGCAAGAGGAGGTAGCGGGGGACGTTACGAGCAGTACTTC. It specifies CASSQARGGSGGRYEQYF.

In this sample, this clonotype turned up a few times. This chain joins TRBV29-1 and TRBJ2-1; 10 bases fit TRBD1. Trimming at V came to 5 bases and at J to 10 bases, leaving 5 bases not matched to a gene. Germline V CDR1 and CDR2: SQVTM, ANQGSEA. This CDR3 has 12 amino acids. CDR3 protein: CSVRDRGSEQFF. Written as DNA, the CDR3 is TGCAGCGTTCGGGACAGGGGTAGCGAGCAGTTCTTC.

This clonotype was observed a few times. The V call is TRBV11-2, the J call TRBJ2-3; 10 bases map to TRBD2. V lost 5 bases, J lost 2 bases, and 4 bases stayed unmatched. Germline-derived CDR1 and CDR2 are SGHAT and FQNNGV. This CDR3 region has 15 residues. CDR3 nucleotide sequence: TGTGCCAGCAGCCCACTAGCGGGGTACACAGATACGCAGTATTTT. Translating it yields CASSPLAGYTDTQYF.

The sample holds many counts of this clonotype. V usage is TRBV12-3 or TRBV12-4 and J usage is TRBJ2-1; D not resolved. This CDR3 is 12 amino acids long. V lost 7 bases and J 2 bases, leaving 6 bases between the germline ends. This chain's CDR3 is CASTFAYNEQFF. In nucleotides, the CDR3 is TGTGCCAGCACCTTCGCCTACAATGAGCAGTTCTTC.

This clonotype was detected only a few times. CDR3 residues: CASSLTLYEQYF. DNA for the CDR3: TGTGCCAGCAGTTTAACCCTCTACGAGCAGTACTTC. V and J are TRBV12-3 or TRBV12-4 and TRBJ2-7; D gene unclear. Trimming removed 2 bases at V and 3 bases at J, with 5 bases between. The CDR3 is 12 residues long.

A few counts support this clonotype. This rearrangement joins TRBV6-5 to TRBJ2-5; D is undetermined. The V end lost 4 bases, the J end lost 4 bases, and 13 bases lay between the germline ends. Per germline, CDR1 MNHEY and CDR2 SVGAGI. The CDR3 is 14 residues long. CDR3 residues: CASSSYRLPETQYF. DNA of the CDR3: TGTGCCAGCAGTTCTTACCGACTTCCAGAGACCCAGTACTTC.

In its sample, this clonotype was seen a few times. The V gene is TRBV6-1, the J gene TRBJ2-7; D call uncertain. Germline values: CDR1 MNHNS, CDR2 SASEGT. The CDR3 contains 14 residues. V was clipped by 5 bases and J by 5 bases, with 16 bases between them. Written as DNA, the CDR3 is TGTGCCAGCAGTTTTGACTCCCCGGCCCACGAGCAGTACTTC. Translation gives CASSFDSPAHEQYF.

The V and J genes are TRBV5-1 and TRBJ2-5; 10 bases match TRBD2. CDR1 SGHRS and CDR2 YFSETQ come from the germline V gene. V shed 0 bases and J 5 bases; nucleotides not matched to a gene: 4. The length of the CDR3 is 15 residues. This CDR3 is CASSLASGGPETQYF. As DNA, the CDR3 is TGCGCCAGCAGCTTGGCTAGCGGGGGCCCCGAGACCCAGTACTTC.

A few counts support this clonotype. The rearrangement links TRBV2 to TRBJ1-1; D unresolved. Trimming stripped 9 bases from V and 3 bases from J, with 11 bases between. Germline values: CDR1 SNHLY, CDR2 FYNNEI. The CDR3 is 12 amino acids. The CDR3 protein is CASERRYTEAFF. As DNA, the CDR3 is TGTGCCAGTGAGAGGAGGTACACTGAAGCTTTCTTT.

This clonotype was seen ten or more times. The rearrangement links TRBV18 to TRBJ2-7, with 8 bases aligning to TRBD2. The CDR3 totals 18 residues. V trimming: 6 bases; J trimming: 2 bases; junction bases outside the gene matches: 18. Germline V lookup: CDR1 KGHSH, CDR2 LQKENI. This CDR3 is CASSHFGVAGSNTYEQYF. The CDR3 region has the DNA TGTGCCAGCTCCCACTTTGGGGTAGCGGGGTCGAACACCTACGAGCAGTACTTC.

The CDR3 DNA reads TGTGCCAGCAGCTTAACGGTGCGGGCAGATACGCAGTATTTT. Its translation is CASSLTVRADTQYF. The chain links TRBV7-2 to TRBJ2-3; TRBD2 is a possible D gene (5 bases). V was shortened by 2 bases and J by 4 bases, with 10 bases between the two germline ends. The length of the CDR3 is 14 residues. CDR1 is SGHTA and CDR2 is FQGNSA in the germline V gene.

The table lists this clonotype with a few counts. The rearrangement joins TRBV7-2 to TRBJ2-1; D not resolved. Germline assignment: CDR1 SGHTA and CDR2 FQGNSA. The CDR3 loop spans 16 amino acids. The V end was cut by 0 bases, the J end by 7 bases, with 16 bases between. Here the CDR3 DNA reads TGTGCCAGCAGCTTAGCGCTTAGGGTATTGGGGAATGAGCAGTTCTTC. Its protein product is CASSLALRVLGNEQFF.

This clonotype was seen at least ten times. This sequence joins TRBV12-3 or TRBV12-4 and TRBJ1-1, with D maybe TRBD1 (5 bases). The CDR3 has 14 amino acids. V shed 1 base and J shed 5 bases, with 11 bases lying between them. DNA for the CDR3: TGTGCCAGCAGTTTAGTAGGGGAGAGGACTGAAGCTTTCTTT. Translating gives CASSLVGERTEAFF.

The chain recombines TRBV7-8 with TRBJ2-2, with 8 bases identical to TRBD2. CDR1 and CDR2 from the germline V gene are SGHVS and FQNEAQ. V trimming: 7 bases; J trimming: 6 bases; junction bases outside the gene matches: 13. The CDR3 is made up of 16 amino acids. CDR3 DNA: TGTGCCAGCACCCCTGGGAGCGGGGGCGCCTCCGGGGAGCTGTTTTTT. Protein: CASTPGSGGASGELFF.

This clonotype was observed a handful of times. The gene calls are TRBV4-3 and TRBJ2-4; D unclear. Deletions cut 3 bases from V and 0 bases from J, with 6 bases between. The CDR3 length is 14 residues. Germline CDR1 is LGHNA and CDR2 is YSLEER. CDR3 in DNA: TGCGCCAGCAGCCAGACAATAGCCAAAAACATTCAGTACTTC. Its translation is CASSQTIAKNIQYF.

This clonotype was recorded a few times. This chain connects TRBV5-6 to TRBJ1-2; D remains ambiguous. The CDR3 runs 15 residues. CDR1 is SGHDT, CDR2 YYEEEE, per germline. Trimming removed 2 bases from V and 2 bases from J, with 13 bases in between. This CDR3 is CASSLEDAVNYGYTF. The CDR3 DNA reads as TGTGCCAGCAGCTTAGAGGACGCAGTAAACTATGGCTACACCTTC. Together with reference TRBV5-6 and TRBJ1-2, the CDR3 gives the full variable domain: DAGVTQSPTHLIKTRGQQVTLRCSPKSGHDTVSWYQQALGQGPQFIFQYYEEEERQRGNFPDRFSGHQFPNYSSELNVNALLLGDSALYLCASSLEDAVNYGYTFGSGTRLTVV.

This clonotype was seen at least ten times. The genes are TRBV5-1 and TRBJ2-1; D remains unclear. This CDR3 contains 15 residues. In germline, CDR1 is SGHRS, CDR2 YFSETQ. V lost 2 bases and J lost 2, with 11 bases in between. This chain's CDR3 is CASSFGALTYNEQFF. CDR3 in DNA: TGCGCCAGCAGCTTCGGAGCCTTGACCTACAATGAGCAGTTCTTC.

This chain links TRBV24-1 with TRBJ1-5; TRBD1 is a possible D gene (6 bases). Germline V gene sequence: CDR1 KGHDR, CDR2 SFDVKD. V lost 6 bases, J lost 6 bases, and 17 bases lay in between. This CDR3 has 15 residues. CDR3 residues: CATSWGSGGLQPQHF. The CDR3 DNA reads TGTGCCACCAGTTGGGGAAGCGGGGGGCTTCAGCCCCAGCATTTT.

This clonotype has a count of ten or more. The chain employs TRBV7-2 and TRBJ2-1; TRBD2 aligns across 7 bases. With 2 bases clipped from V and 2 bases from J, the junction kept 9 bases outside the gene matches. CDR1 and CDR2 (germline): SGHTA, FQGNSA. The CDR3 is made up of 17 amino acids. The CDR3 DNA follows: TGTGCCAGCAGCTTAAATGTGGGCGGGGGACCCTACAATGAGCAGTTCTTC. Translation gives CASSLNVGGGPYNEQFF.

There are a few counts of this clonotype. The chain joins TRBV5-1 to TRBJ2-1; D might be TRBD1 (5 bases). Trimming removed 4 bases at V and 6 bases at J, with 11 bases between. Germline V gene data show CDR1 as SGHRS and CDR2 as YFSETQ. This CDR3 region has 13 residues. CDR3 region: CASSIFQGNEQFF. DNA of the CDR3: TGCGCCAGCAGCATCTTCCAGGGCAATGAGCAGTTCTTC. The variable domain in full, completed from reference TRBV5-1 and TRBJ2-1, reads KAGVTQTPRYLIKTRGQQVTLSCSPISGHRSVSWYQQTPGQGLQFLFEYFSETQRNKGNFPGRFSGRQFSNSRSEMNVSTLELGDSALYLCASSIFQGNEQFFGPGTRLTVL.

This clonotype was seen more than once but under ten times. The chain links TRBV5-1 to TRBJ2-7; 12 bases line up with TRBD1. Per germline, CDR1 SGHRS and CDR2 YFSETQ. This CDR3 is 16 amino acids long. V lost 0 bases, J lost 9 bases, and 10 bases stayed unmatched. CDR3 in amino acids: CASSLVLRDRGRGQYF. Written as DNA, the CDR3 is TGCGCCAGCAGCTTGGTCCTCCGGGACAGGGGGCGCGGGCAGTACTTC.

This clonotype was picked up a small number of times. The chain has TRBV30 and TRBJ1-2, with 9 bases identical to TRBD1. This CDR3 comprises 14 residues. V lost 0 bases, J lost 8 bases, and 7 bases stayed unmatched. The germline V gene has CDR1 GTSNPN and CDR2 SVGIG (reference sequence). CDR3 protein: CAWSVRQGEGGYTF. Written as DNA, the CDR3 is TGTGCCTGGAGTGTACGACAGGGGGAGGGCGGCTACACCTTC.

This clonotype occurred many times. The CDR3 reads CASVVVPGGNNEQFF. The CDR3 DNA sequence: TGCGCCAGCGTGGTGGTTCCGGGGGGTAACAATGAGCAGTTCTTC. This chain links TRBV5-1 with TRBJ2-1, with TRBD2 matching 7 bases. Per the germline V gene, CDR1 is SGHRS and CDR2 is YFSETQ. The CDR3 spans 15 residues. The ends lost 7 bases at V and 5 bases at J; junction bases unmatched: 12.

V gene TRBV6-5 combines with J gene TRBJ2-3, with 8 bases fitting TRBD2. CDR1 and CDR2 (germline): MNHEY, SVGAGI. CDR3 length equals 15 residues. The junction had 9 bases not matched to a gene; V was cut back by 6 bases and J by 4 bases. CDR3 protein: CASSPLAGGSDTQYF. The CDR3 DNA is TGTGCCAGCAGCCCTCTTGCGGGGGGTTCAGATACGCAGTATTTT.